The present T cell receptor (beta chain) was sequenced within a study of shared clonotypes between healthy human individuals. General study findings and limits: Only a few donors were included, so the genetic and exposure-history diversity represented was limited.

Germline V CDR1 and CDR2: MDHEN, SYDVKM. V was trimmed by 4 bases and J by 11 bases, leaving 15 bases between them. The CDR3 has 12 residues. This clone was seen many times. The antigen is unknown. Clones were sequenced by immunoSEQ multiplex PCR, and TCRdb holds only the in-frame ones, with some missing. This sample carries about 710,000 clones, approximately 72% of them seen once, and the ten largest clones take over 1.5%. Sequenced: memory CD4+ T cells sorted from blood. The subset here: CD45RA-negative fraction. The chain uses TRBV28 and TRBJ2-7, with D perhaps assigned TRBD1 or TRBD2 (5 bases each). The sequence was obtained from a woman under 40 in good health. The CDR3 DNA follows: TGTGCCAGCAGTTCAGGGACGAAACCGGAGTACTTC. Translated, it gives CASSSGTKPEYF.